This passage covers 4 T cell receptor beta chains from one sample sequenced in a study of T cell clones after liver transplantation (dated by TCRdb to about 2019). Library construction relied on the immunoSEQ multiplex PCR assay. In TCRdb, the immuneACCESS table is reduced to in-frame sequences with V and J assigned. These tables do not hold every clone; where another copy was compared, an unresolved V gene accounts for under half, and the others remain unexplained. The sample contains approximately 71,000 clones, more than 85% of them found a single time. The biggest ten clones account for 0.75% to 1% of the sample. The sequencing here drew on CD4+ T cells from blood, taken roughly 25 months after liver transplant. These receptors originate from a human patient who received a liver transplant. Following transplantation, part of the T cell population may be supplied by the graft donor rather than the patient.

The rearrangement links TRBV19 to TRBJ1-1; perhaps TRBD1 as D (5 bases). Germline CDR1 and CDR2: LNHDA and SQIVND (reference sequence). Trimming removed 5 bases from V and 0 bases from J, with 13 bases in between. There are 15 residues in the CDR3. The CDR3 DNA reads as TGTGCCAGTAGTCGTCATGGCAGGGTGAACACTGAAGCTTTCTTT. This translates into CASSRHGRVNTEAFF.

The chain combines TRBV9 with TRBJ2-3, with 7 bases that match TRBD2. V lost 4 bases and J lost 6; bases outside the gene matches: 5. Per the germline V gene, CDR1 is SGDLS and CDR2 is YYNGEE. The CDR3 spans 13 residues. DNA of the CDR3: TGTGCCAGCAGCCCAGCGGGAATGGATACGCAGTATTTT. Translation gives CASSPAGMDTQYF.

The chain links TRBV19 to TRBJ2-7; D is possibly TRBD1 (6 bases). The CDR3 loop spans 16 amino acids. Per the germline V gene, CDR1 is LNHDA and CDR2 is SQIVND (reference sequence). Trimming removed 4 bases at V and 0 bases at J, with 16 bases between. CDR3 amino acids: CASSTRGQTLSYEQYF. The CDR3, as DNA: TGTGCCAGTAGTACCCGGGGACAAACCCTCTCCTACGAGCAGTACTTC. Full variable domain (missing parts from reference TRBV19 and TRBJ2-7): DGGITQSPKYLFRKEGQNVTLSCEQNLNHDAMYWYRQDPGQGLRLIYYSQIVNDFQKGDIAEGYSVSREKKESFPLTVTSAQKNPTAFYLCASSTRGQTLSYEQYFGPGTRLTVT.

The gene calls are TRBV2 and TRBJ1-6; the D gene is possibly TRBD1 (6 bases). The length of the CDR3 is 15 residues. From germline, CDR1 is SNHLY and CDR2 FYNNEI. V lost 7 bases, J lost 5 bases, and 15 bases lay in between. CDR3: CASIRDRSNNSPLHF. The CDR3 DNA follows: TGTGCCAGCATACGTGACAGGAGCAATAATTCACCCCTCCACTTT.